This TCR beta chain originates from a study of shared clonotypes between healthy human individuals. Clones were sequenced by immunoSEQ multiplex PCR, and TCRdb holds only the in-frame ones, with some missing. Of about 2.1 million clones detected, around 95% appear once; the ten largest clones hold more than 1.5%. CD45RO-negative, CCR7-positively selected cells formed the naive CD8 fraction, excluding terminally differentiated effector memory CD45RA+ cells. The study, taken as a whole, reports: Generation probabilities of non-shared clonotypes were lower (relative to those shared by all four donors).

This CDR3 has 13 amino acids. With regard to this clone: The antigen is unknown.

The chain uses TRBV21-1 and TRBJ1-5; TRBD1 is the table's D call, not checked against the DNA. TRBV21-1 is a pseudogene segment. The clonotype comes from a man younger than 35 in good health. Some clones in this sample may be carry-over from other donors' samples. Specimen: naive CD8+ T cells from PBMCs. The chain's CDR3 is CASSKGANQPQHF. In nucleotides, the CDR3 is TGTGCCAGCAGCAAAGGGGCGAATCAGCCCCAGCATTTT.